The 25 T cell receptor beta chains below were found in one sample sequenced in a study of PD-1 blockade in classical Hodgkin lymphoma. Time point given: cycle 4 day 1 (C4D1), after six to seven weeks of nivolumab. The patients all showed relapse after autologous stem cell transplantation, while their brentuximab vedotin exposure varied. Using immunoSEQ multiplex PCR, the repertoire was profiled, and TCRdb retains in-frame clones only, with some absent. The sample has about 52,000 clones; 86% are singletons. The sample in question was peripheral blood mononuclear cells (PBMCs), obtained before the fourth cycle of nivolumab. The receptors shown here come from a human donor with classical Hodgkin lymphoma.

This CDR3 is CSVFRDYGYTF. The CDR3 bases are TGCAGCGTGTTCAGGGACTATGGCTACACCTTC. The J gene is TRBJ1-2, the V gene TRBV29-1; tentatively, D is TRBD1 (5 bases). The V and J ends lost 6 bases and 3 bases respectively, with 8 bases between them. The CDR3 runs to 11 residues. Per germline, CDR1 SQVTM and CDR2 ANQGSEA.

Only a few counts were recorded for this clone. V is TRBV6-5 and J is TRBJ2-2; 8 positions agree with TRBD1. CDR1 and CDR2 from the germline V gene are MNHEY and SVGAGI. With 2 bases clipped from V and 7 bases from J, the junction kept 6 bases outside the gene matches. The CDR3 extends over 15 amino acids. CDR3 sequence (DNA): TGTGCCAGCAGTTACCTGGCAGGGGGCCACGGGGAGCTGTTTTTT. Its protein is CASSYLAGGHGELFF.

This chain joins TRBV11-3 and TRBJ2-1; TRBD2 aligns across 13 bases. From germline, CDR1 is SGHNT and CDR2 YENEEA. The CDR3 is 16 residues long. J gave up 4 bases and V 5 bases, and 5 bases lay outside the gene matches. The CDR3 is CASSPGLAGVYNEQFF. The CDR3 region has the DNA TGTGCCAGCAGCCCCGGACTAGCGGGAGTTTACAATGAGCAGTTCTTC.

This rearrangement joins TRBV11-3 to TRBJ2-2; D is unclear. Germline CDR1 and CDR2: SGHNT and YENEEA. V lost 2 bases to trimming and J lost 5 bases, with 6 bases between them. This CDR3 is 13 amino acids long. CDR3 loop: CASSLTVTGELFF. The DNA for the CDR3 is TGTGCCAGCAGCTTAACAGTAACCGGGGAGCTGTTTTTT.

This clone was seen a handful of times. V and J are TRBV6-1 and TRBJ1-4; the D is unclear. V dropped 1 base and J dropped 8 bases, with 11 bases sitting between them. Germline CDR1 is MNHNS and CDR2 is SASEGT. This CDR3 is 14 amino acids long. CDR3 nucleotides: TGTGCCAGCAGTGAAGGGGGAACCCACGAAAAACTGTTTTTT. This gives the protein CASSEGGTHEKLFF.

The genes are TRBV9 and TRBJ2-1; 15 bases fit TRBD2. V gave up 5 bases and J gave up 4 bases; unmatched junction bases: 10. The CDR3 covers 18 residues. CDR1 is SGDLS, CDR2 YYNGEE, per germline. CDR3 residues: CASRGDRGLAGGYNEQFF. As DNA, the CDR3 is TGTGCCAGCAGAGGGGACAGGGGACTAGCGGGGGGATACAATGAGCAGTTCTTC. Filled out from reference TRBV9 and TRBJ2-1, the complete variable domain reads DSGVTQTPKHLITATGQRVTLRCSPRSGDLSVYWYQQSLDQGLQFLIQYYNGEERAKGNILERFSAQQFPDLHSELNLSSLELGDSALYFCASRGDRGLAGGYNEQFFGPGTRLTVL.

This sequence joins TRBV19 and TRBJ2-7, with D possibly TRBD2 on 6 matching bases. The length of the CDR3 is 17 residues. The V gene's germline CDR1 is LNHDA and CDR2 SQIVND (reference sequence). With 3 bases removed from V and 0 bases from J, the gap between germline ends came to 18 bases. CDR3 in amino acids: CASSIARRPGGSYEQYF. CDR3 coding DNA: TGTGCCAGTAGTATCGCTAGACGGCCCGGGGGCTCCTACGAGCAGTACTTC.

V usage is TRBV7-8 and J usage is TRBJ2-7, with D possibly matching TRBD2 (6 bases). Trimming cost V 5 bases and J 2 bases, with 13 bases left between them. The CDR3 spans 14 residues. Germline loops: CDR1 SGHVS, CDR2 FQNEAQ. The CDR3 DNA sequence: TGTGCCAGCAGCCCCGCGGGGTTAACCTACGAGCAGTACTTC. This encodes CASSPAGLTYEQYF. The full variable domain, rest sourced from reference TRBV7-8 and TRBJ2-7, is GAGVSQSPRYKVAKRGQDVALRCDPISGHVSLFWYQQALGQGPEFLTYFQNEAQLDKSGLPSDRFFAERPEGSVSTLKIQRTQQEDSAVYLCASSPAGLTYEQYFGPGTRLTVT.

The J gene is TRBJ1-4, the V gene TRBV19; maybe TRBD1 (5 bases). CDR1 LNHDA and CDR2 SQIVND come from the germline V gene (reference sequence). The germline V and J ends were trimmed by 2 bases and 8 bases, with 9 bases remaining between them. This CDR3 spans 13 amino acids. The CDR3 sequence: CASSIIRGEKLFF. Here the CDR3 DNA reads TGTGCCAGTAGTATAATACGGGGCGAAAAACTGTTTTTT.

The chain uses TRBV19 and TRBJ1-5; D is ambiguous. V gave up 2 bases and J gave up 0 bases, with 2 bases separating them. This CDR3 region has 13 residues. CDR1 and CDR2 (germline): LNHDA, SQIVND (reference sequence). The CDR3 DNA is TGTGCCAGTAGTATACCTAGCAATCAGCCCCAGCATTTT. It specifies CASSIPSNQPQHF.

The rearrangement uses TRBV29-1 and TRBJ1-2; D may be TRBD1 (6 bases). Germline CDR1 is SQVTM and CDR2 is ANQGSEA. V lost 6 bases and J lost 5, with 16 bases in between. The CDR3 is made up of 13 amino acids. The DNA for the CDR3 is TGCAGCGTCGGACAGACACTGGGGTATGGCTACACCTTC. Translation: CSVGQTLGYGYTF.

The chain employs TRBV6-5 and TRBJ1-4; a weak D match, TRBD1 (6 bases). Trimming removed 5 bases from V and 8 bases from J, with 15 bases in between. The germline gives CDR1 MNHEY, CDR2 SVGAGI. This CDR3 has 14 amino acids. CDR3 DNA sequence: TGTGCCAGCAGTCCACAGGGACCTTTCGAAAAACTGTTTTTT. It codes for CASSPQGPFEKLFF.

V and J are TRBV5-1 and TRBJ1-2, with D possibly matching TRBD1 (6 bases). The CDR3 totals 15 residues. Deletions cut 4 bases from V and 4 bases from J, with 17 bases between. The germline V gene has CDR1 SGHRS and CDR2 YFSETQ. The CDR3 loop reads CASSPMTGSGYGYTF. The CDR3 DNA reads TGCGCCAGCAGCCCAATGACAGGTTCGGGCTATGGCTACACCTTC.

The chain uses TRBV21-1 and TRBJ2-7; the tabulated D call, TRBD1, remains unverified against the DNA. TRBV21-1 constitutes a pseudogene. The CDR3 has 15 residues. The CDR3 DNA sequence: TGTGCCAGCAGCAAAGCGCCGACAGGTCGGGGCGAGCAGTACTTC. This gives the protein CASSKAPTGRGEQYF.

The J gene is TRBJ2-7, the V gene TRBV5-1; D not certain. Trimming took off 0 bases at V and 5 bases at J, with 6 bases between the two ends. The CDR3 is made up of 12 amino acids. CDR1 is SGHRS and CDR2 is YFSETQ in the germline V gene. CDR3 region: CASSLGGDEQYF. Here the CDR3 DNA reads TGCGCCAGCAGCTTGGGTGGGGACGAGCAGTACTTC. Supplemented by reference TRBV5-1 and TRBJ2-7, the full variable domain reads KAGVTQTPRYLIKTRGQQVTLSCSPISGHRSVSWYQQTPGQGLQFLFEYFSETQRNKGNFPGRFSGRQFSNSRSEMNVSTLELGDSALYLCASSLGGDEQYFGPGTRLTVT.

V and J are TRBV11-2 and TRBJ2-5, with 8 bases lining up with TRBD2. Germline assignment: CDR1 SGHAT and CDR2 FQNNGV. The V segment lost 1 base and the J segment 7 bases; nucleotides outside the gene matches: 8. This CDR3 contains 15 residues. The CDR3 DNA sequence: TGTGCCAGCAGCTTAGGGAGCGGGGGCCGGGTGACCCAGTACTTC. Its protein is CASSLGSGGRVTQYF.

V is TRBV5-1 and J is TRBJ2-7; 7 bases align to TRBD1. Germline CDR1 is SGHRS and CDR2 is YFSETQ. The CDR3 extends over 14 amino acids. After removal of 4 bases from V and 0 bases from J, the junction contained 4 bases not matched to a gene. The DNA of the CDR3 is TGCGCCAGCAGCCGCGACAGGGCCTCCTACGAGCAGTACTTC. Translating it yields CASSRDRASYEQYF. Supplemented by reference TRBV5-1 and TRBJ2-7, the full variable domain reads KAGVTQTPRYLIKTRGQQVTLSCSPISGHRSVSWYQQTPGQGLQFLFEYFSETQRNKGNFPGRFSGRQFSNSRSEMNVSTLELGDSALYLCASSRDRASYEQYFGPGTRLTVT.

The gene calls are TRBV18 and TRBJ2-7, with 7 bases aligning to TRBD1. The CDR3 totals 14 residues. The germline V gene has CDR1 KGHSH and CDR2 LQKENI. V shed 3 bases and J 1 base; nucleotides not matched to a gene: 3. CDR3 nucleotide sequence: TGTGCCAGCTCACCCCTACAGGGGTCCTACGAGCAGTACTTC. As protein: CASSPLQGSYEQYF.

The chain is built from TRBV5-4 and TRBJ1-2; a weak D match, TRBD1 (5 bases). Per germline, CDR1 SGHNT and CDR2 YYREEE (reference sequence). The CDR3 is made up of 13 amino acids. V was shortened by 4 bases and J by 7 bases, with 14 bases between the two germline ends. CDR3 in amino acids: CASSGGAGGGYTF. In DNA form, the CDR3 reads TGTGCCAGCAGCGGAGGGGCGGGGGGTGGCTACACCTTC. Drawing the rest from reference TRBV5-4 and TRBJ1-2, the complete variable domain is ETGVTQSPTHLIKTRGQQVTLRCSSQSGHNTVSWYQQALGQGPQFIFQYYREEENGRGNFPPRFSGLQFPNYSSELNVNALELDDSALYLCASSGGAGGGYTFGSGTRLTVV.

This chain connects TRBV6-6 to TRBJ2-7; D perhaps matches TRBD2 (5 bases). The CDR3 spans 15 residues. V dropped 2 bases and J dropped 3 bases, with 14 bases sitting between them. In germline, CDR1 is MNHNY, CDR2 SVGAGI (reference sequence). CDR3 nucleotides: TGTGCCAGCAGTTACCAGAGGACTGGAGGCTACGAGCAGTACTTC. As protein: CASSYQRTGGYEQYF.

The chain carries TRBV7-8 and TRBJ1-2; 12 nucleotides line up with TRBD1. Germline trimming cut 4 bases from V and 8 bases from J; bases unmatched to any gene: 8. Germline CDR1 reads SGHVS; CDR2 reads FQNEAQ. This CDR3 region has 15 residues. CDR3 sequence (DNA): TGTGCCAGCAGCTACCGGGACAGGGGGCTGTGGGGCTACACCTTC. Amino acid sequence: CASSYRDRGLWGYTF.

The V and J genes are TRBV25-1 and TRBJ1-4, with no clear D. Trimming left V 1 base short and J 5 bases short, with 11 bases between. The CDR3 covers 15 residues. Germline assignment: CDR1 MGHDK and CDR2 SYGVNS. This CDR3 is CASSEFGKRNEKLFF. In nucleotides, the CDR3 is TGTGCCAGCAGTGAATTTGGGAAACGGAATGAAAAACTGTTTTTT.

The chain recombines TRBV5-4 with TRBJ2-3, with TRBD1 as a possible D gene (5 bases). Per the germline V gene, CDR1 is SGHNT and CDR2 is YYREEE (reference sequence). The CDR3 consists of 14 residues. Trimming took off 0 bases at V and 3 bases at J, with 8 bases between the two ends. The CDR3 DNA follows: TGTGCCAGCAGCTTGGCAGGGCTGACAGATACGCAGTATTTT. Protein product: CASSLAGLTDTQYF.

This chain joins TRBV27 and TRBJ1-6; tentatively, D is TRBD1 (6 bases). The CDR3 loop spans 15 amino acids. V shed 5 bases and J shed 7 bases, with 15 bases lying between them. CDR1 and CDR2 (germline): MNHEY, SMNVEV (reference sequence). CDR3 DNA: TGTGCCAGCAGTAACCAGGGGCGGCGGAATTCACCCCTCCACTTT. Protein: CASSNQGRRNSPLHF.

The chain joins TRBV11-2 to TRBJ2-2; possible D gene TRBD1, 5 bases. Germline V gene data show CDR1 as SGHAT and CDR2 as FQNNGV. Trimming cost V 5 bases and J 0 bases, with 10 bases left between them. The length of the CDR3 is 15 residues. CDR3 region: CASSKGIANTGELFF. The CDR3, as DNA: TGTGCCAGCAGCAAGGGGATTGCGAACACCGGGGAGCTGTTTTTT.